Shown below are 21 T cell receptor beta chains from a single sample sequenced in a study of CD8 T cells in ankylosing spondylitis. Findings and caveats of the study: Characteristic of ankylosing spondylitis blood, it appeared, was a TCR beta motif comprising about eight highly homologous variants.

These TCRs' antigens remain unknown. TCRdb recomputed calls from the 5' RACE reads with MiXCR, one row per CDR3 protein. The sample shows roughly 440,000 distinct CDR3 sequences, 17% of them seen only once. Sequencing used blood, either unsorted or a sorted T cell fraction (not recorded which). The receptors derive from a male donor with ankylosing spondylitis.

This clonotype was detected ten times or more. CDR3 loop: CASSLTGRVTEAFF. CDR3 DNA sequence: TGTGCCAGCAGTTTAACAGGTCGCGTCACTGAAGCTTTCTTT. The chain recombines TRBV28 with TRBJ1-1; D is possibly TRBD1 (5 bases). V lost 2 bases, J lost 4 bases, and 11 bases lay in between. CDR3 length equals 14 residues. CDR1 is MDHEN, CDR2 SYDVKM, per germline.

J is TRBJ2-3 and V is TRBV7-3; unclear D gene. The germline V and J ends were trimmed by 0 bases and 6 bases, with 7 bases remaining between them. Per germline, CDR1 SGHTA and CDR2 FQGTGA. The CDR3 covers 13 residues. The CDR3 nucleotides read TGTGCCAGCAGCTTAACCCGAGTGGATACGCAGTATTTT. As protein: CASSLTRVDTQYF. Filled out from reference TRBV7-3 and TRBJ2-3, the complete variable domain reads GAGVSQTPSNKVTEKGKYVELRCDPISGHTALYWYRQSLGQGPEFLIYFQGTGAADDSGLPNDRFFAVRPEGSVSTLKIQRTERGDSAVYLCASSLTRVDTQYFGPGTRLTVL.

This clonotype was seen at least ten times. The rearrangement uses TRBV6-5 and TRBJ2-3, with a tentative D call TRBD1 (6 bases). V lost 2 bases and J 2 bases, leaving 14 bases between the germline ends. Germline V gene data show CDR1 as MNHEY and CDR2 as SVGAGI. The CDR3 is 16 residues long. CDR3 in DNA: TGTGCCAGCAGTTACGGGGCAGGGGCCTCCACAGATACGCAGTATTTT. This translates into CASSYGAGASTDTQYF.

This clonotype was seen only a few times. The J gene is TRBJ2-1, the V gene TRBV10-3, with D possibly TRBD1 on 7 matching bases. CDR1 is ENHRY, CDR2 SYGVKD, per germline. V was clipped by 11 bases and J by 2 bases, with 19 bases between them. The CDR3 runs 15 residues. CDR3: CAGGQGGRPYNEQFF. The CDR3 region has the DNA TGTGCCGGGGGCCAGGGGGGCCGCCCCTACAATGAGCAGTTCTTC.

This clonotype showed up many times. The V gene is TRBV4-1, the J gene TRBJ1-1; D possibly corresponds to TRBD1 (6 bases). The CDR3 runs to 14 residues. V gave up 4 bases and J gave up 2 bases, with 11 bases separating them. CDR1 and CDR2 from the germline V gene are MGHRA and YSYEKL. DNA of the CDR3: TGCGCCAGCAGCCTCCGGGACATAAACACTGAAGCTTTCTTT. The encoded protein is CASSLRDINTEAFF.

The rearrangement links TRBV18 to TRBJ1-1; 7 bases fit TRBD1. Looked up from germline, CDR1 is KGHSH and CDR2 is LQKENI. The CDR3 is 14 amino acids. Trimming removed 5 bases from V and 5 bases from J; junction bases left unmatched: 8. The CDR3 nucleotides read TGTGCCAGCTCAACGACAGGGAGATTGACTGAAGCTTTCTTT. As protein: CASSTTGRLTEAFF.

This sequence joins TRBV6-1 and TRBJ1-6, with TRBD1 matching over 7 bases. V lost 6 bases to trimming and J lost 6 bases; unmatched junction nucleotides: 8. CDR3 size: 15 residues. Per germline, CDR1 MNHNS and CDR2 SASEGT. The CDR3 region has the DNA TGTGCCAGCAGCGAGAGGACAGGTTCTAATTCACCCCTCCACTTT. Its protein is CASSERTGSNSPLHF.

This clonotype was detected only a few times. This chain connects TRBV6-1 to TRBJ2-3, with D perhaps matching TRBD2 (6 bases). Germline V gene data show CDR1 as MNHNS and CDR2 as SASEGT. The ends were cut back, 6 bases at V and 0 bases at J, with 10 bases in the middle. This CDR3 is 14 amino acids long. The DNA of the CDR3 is TGTGCCAGCAGCCGGGAGCCCAGCACAGATACGCAGTATTTT. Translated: CASSREPSTDTQYF.

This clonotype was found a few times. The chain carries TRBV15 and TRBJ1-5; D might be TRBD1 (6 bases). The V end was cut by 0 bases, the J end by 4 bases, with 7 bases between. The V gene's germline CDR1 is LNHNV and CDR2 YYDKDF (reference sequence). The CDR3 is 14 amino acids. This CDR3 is CATSRDQGNQPQHF. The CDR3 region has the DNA TGTGCCACCAGCAGAGACCAGGGGAATCAGCCCCAGCATTTT.

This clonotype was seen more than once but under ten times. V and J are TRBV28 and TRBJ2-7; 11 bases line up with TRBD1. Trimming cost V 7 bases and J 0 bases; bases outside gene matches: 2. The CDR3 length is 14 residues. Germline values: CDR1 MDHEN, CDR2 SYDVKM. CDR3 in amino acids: CASKGTGGSYEQYF. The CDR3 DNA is TGTGCCAGCAAAGGGACAGGGGGCTCCTACGAGCAGTACTTC.

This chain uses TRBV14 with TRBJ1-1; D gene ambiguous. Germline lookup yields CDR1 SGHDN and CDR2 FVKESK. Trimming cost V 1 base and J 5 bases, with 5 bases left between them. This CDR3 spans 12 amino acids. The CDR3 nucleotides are TGTGCCAGCAGCCAAGTCCGAACTGAAGCTTTCTTT. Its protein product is CASSQVRTEAFF.

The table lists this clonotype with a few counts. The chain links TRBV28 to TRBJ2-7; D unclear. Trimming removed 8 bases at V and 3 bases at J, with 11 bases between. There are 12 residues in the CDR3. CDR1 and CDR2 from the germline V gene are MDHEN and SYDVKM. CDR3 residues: CASRAKYYEQYF. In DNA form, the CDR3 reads TGTGCCAGCCGGGCAAAGTACTACGAGCAGTACTTC.

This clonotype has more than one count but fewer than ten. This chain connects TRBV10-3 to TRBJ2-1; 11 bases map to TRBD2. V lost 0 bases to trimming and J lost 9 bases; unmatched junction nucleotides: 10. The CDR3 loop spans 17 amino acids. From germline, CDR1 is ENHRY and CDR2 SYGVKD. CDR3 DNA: TGTGCCATCAGTGAGTCCGGTGGTAGCGGGAGGGCCACTGAGCAGTTCTTC. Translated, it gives CAISESGGSGRATEQFF.

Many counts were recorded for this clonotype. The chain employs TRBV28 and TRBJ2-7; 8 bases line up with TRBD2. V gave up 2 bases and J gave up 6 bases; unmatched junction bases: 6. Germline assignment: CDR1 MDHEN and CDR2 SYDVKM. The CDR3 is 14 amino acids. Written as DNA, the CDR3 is TGTGCCAGCAGTTTAGGCGGGGGGCTATTCGAGCAGTACTTC. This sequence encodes CASSLGGGLFEQYF. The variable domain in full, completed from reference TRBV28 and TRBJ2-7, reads DVKVTQSSRYLVKRTGEKVFLECVQDMDHENMFWYRQDPGLGLRLIYFSYDVKMKEKGDIPEGYSVSREKKERFSLILESASTNQTSMYLCASSLGGGLFEQYFGPGTRLTVT.

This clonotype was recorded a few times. In nucleotides, the CDR3 is TGTGCCACCAGCCCATCGGGGGATCATTCACCCCTCCACTTT. This codes for CATSPSGDHSPLHF. The chain carries TRBV12-3 or TRBV12-4 and TRBJ1-6, with D possibly TRBD1 on 5 matching bases. The CDR3 has 14 amino acids. The germline V and J ends were trimmed by 10 bases and 8 bases, with 18 bases remaining between them.

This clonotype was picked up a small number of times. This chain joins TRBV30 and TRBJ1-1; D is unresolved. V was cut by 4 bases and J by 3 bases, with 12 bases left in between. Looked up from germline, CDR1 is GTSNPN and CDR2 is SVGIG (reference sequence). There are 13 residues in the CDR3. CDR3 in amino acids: CAWTAGWDTEAFF. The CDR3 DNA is TGTGCCTGGACCGCGGGTTGGGACACTGAAGCTTTCTTT.

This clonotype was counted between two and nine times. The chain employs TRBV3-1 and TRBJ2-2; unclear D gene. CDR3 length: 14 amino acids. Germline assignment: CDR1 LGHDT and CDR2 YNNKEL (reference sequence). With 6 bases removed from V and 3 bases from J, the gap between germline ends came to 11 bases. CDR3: CASSLILDTGELFF. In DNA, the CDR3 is TGTGCCAGCAGTCTAATCTTAGACACCGGGGAGCTGTTTTTT. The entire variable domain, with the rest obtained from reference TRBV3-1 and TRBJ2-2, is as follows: DTAVSQTPKYLVTQMGNDKSIKCEQNLGHDTMYWYKQDSKKFLKIMFSYNNKELIINETVPNRFSPKSPDKAHLNLHINSLELGDSAVYFCASSLILDTGELFFGEGSRLTVL.

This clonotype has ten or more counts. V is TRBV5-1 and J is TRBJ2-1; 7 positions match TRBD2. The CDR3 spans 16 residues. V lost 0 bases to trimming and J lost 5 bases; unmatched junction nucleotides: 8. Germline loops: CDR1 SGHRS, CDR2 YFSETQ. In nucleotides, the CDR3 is TGCGCCAGCAGCTTGGTGGGACTACAAGCCAACAATGAGCAGTTCTTC. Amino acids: CASSLVGLQANNEQFF.

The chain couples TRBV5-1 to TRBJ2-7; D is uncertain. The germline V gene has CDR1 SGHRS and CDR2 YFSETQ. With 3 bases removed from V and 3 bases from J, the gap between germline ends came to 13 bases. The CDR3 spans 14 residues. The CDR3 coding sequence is TGCGCCAGCAGCTCAGGTGGGAATGGCTACGAGCAGTACTTC. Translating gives CASSSGGNGYEQYF.

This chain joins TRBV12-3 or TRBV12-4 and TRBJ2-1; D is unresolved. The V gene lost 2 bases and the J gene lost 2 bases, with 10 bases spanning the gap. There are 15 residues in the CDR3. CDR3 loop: CASSLLRKTYNEQFF. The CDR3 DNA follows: TGTGCCAGCAGTTTATTGAGAAAGACCTACAATGAGCAGTTCTTC.

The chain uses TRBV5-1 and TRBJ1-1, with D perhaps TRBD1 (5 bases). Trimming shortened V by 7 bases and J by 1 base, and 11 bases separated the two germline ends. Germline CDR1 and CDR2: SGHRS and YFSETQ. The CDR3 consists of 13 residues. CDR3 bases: TGCGCCAGCTACACACAGGAGAACACTGAAGCTTTCTTT. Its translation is CASYTQENTEAFF.